The 21 T cell receptor beta chains below all came from one sample that was sequenced in a study of blood T cell repertoires in COVID-19 (TCRdb year 2020). Library construction relied on the immunoSEQ multiplex PCR assay. This is the immuneACCESS table as TCRdb keeps it, with only in-frame sequences that have V and J called. A part of the clones is gone; compared with another copy, unresolved V genes explain less than half, and the rest is unexplained. In all, the sample holds under 200,000 clones, and 70% to 80% of those were seen once. The ten largest clonotypes hold around 8.1% of the sample. Sequenced sample: peripheral blood. The receptors come from a woman aged 55-70 years with COVID-19, enrolled during active disease.

The genes are TRBV3-1 (or the pseudogene TRBV3-2) and TRBJ2-7; D gene ambiguous. Trimming took 0 bases from V and 1 from J, leaving 7 bases between them. The germline V gene has CDR1 LGHDT and CDR2 YNNKEL (reference sequence). The length of the CDR3 is 14 residues. The CDR3 spells CASSQDSRSYEQYV. CDR3 nucleotide sequence: TGTGCCAGCAGCCAAGATTCGAGGTCCTACGAGCAGTACGTC.

The V gene is TRBV7-2, the J gene TRBJ2-6; D is perhaps TRBD1 (6 bases). The CDR3 is made up of 17 amino acids. Germline V gene lookup returns CDR1 SGHTA and CDR2 FQGNSA. V lost 2 bases and J lost 0, with 11 bases in between. The CDR3 spells CASSLSPGVSGANVLTF. The CDR3 DNA reads as TGTGCCAGCAGCTTATCCCCAGGGGTCTCTGGGGCCAACGTCCTGACTTTC.

The chain couples TRBV7-2 to TRBJ2-1; D gene ambiguous. The V gene's germline CDR1 is SGHTA and CDR2 FQGNSA. CDR3 length: 13 residues. Trimming removed 1 base from V and 5 bases from J, with 6 bases in between. As DNA, the CDR3 is TGTGCCAGCAGCTTAGTCCTAAACAATGAGCAGTTCTTC. Its protein product is CASSLVLNNEQFF. The full variable domain, in which reference TRBV7-2 and TRBJ2-1 provide the parts outside the CDR3, is GAGVSQSPSNKVTEKGKDVELRCDPISGHTALYWYRQSLGQGLEFLIYFQGNSAPDKSGLPSDRFSAERTGGSVSTLTIQRTQQEDSAVYLCASSLVLNNEQFFGPGTRLTVL.

The chain is built from TRBV7-2 and TRBJ1-2; D not certain. The CDR3 is 14 amino acids. From germline, CDR1 is SGHTA and CDR2 FQGNSA. The V end lost 0 bases, the J end lost 0 bases, and 5 bases lay between the germline ends. CDR3 protein: CASSLAAANYGYTF. The CDR3 region has the DNA TGTGCCAGCAGCTTAGCGGCAGCTAACTATGGCTACACCTTC.

The DNA for the CDR3 is TGTGCCAGCAGTTTAAATAGCCCGGGTTGGGGGGTTGGTCAGCCCCAGCATTTT. Its translation: CASSLNSPGWGVGQPQHF. The chain employs TRBV28 and TRBJ1-5, with D perhaps TRBD1 (5 bases). The CDR3 loop spans 18 amino acids. CDR1 is MDHEN, CDR2 SYDVKM, per germline. V shed 2 bases and J shed 6 bases, with 23 bases lying between them. The full variable domain, completed using reference TRBV28 and TRBJ1-5, is DVKVTQSSRYLVKRTGEKVFLECVQDMDHENMFWYRQDPGLGLRLIYFSYDVKMKEKGDIPEGYSVSREKKERFSLILESASTNQTSMYLCASSLNSPGWGVGQPQHFGDGTRLSIL.

CDR3 DNA sequence: TGTGCCAGCAGTGACGGGACAGGCCCCGCCGCAGATACGCAGTATTTT. Protein product: CASSDGTGPAADTQYF. The chain recombines TRBV2 with TRBJ2-3, with 8 bases aligning to TRBD1. This CDR3 region has 16 residues. V lost 3 bases to trimming and J lost 4 bases; unmatched junction nucleotides: 9. Per germline, CDR1 SNHLY and CDR2 FYNNEI.

This rearrangement joins TRBV6-6 to TRBJ1-6; TRBD1 agrees at 7 bases. The germline gives CDR1 MNHNY, CDR2 SVGAGI (reference sequence). V shed 5 bases, J shed 10 bases, and the junction held 8 bases outside the gene matches. This CDR3 spans 14 amino acids. The CDR3 DNA reads as TGTGCCAGCAGTGCGACAGGGCCCAGGTCACCCCTCCACTTT. This translates into CASSATGPRSPLHF.

This chain uses TRBV6-6 with TRBJ2-7; 9 nucleotides align to TRBD1. CDR1 and CDR2 (germline): MNHNY, SVGAGI (reference sequence). The CDR3 totals 14 residues. Unmatched junction bases numbered 4, after V lost 4 bases and J lost 3 bases. The CDR3 loop reads CASSSPGQGYEQYV. DNA for the CDR3: TGTGCCAGCAGTTCCCCGGGACAGGGCTACGAGCAGTACGTC.

The rearrangement links TRBV10-2 to TRBJ2-2, with a tentative D call TRBD2 (6 bases). With 2 bases removed from V and 3 bases from J, the gap between germline ends came to 10 bases. Germline assignment: CDR1 WSHSY and CDR2 SAAADI. The CDR3 length is 15 residues. The CDR3 spells CASSEAGTYTGELFF. The CDR3 nucleotides are TGCGCCAGCAGTGAGGCCGGGACTTACACCGGGGAGCTGTTTTTT.

The chain combines TRBV7-2 with TRBJ2-5; 8 bases align to TRBD1. The germline gives CDR1 SGHTA, CDR2 FQGNSA. Losses at the gene ends were 5 bases for V and 1 base for J; bases not matched to a gene: 6. This CDR3 has 15 amino acids. CDR3 region: CASSLQTGGQETQYF. CDR3 coding DNA: TGTGCCAGCAGCCTACAAACAGGGGGCCAAGAGACCCAGTACTTC.

This sequence joins TRBV28 and TRBJ2-7; TRBD1 agrees at 8 bases. The V gene's germline CDR1 is MDHEN and CDR2 SYDVKM. This CDR3 comprises 13 residues. The junction had 2 bases not matched to a gene; V was cut back by 4 bases and J by 3 bases. The CDR3 spells CASSYRGSYEQYF. CDR3 DNA: TGTGCCAGCAGTTACAGGGGGAGCTACGAGCAGTACTTC.

The rearrangement links TRBV10-1 to TRBJ2-1; 7 bases fit TRBD2. This CDR3 region has 14 residues. CDR1 WNHNN and CDR2 SYGVQD come from the germline V gene (reference sequence). The V and J ends lost 11 bases and 0 bases, in that order; junction bases with no gene match: 7. This chain's CDR3 is CAAERGSSYNEQFF. In DNA, the CDR3 is TGCGCCGCCGAGCGGGGTAGCTCCTACAATGAGCAGTTCTTC.

This sequence joins TRBV18 and TRBJ2-1; the match to TRBD2 covers 8 bases. The length of the CDR3 is 15 residues. Losses at the gene ends were 2 bases for V and 9 bases for J; bases not matched to a gene: 9. CDR1 is KGHSH and CDR2 is LQKENI in the germline V gene. The CDR3 nucleotides read TGTGCCAGCTCACCATTAGGGACTAGGTTAGTTGAGCAGTTCTTC. As protein: CASSPLGTRLVEQFF.

This clone was found a few times. This chain links TRBV5-1 with TRBJ2-5; 9 bases map to TRBD2. Germline CDR1 and CDR2: SGHRS and YFSETQ. Unmatched junction bases numbered 11, after V lost 1 base and J lost 1 base. The CDR3 length is 18 residues. The CDR3 spells CASSLPSSYSGSQETQYF. CDR3 bases: TGCGCCAGCAGCTTGCCTTCGTCCTATAGCGGGAGCCAAGAGACCCAGTACTTC. Full variable domain (remainder filled in from reference TRBV5-1 and TRBJ2-5): KAGVTQTPRYLIKTRGQQVTLSCSPISGHRSVSWYQQTPGQGLQFLFEYFSETQRNKGNFPGRFSGRQFSNSRSEMNVSTLELGDSALYLCASSLPSSYSGSQETQYFGPGTRLLVL.

The chain couples TRBV6-6 to TRBJ2-1; a possible D gene is TRBD1 (8 bases). Trimming stripped 6 bases from V and 6 bases from J, with 27 bases between. CDR1 and CDR2 (germline): MNHNY, SVGAGI (reference sequence). There are 18 residues in the CDR3. The CDR3 DNA reads as TGTGCCAGCAGCCGACCCGGGGGGCCACAGGGGGGCGGCAATGAGCAGTTCTTC. This translates into CASSRPGGPQGGGNEQFF.

This chain links TRBV9 with TRBJ1-6, with TRBD1 matching 8 bases. This CDR3 region has 16 residues. Germline V gene sequence: CDR1 SGDLS, CDR2 YYNGEE. The V and J ends lost 0 bases and 6 bases, in that order; junction bases with no gene match: 5. CDR3 in amino acids: CASSVANQGANSPLHF. DNA of the CDR3: TGTGCCAGCAGCGTAGCAAATCAGGGGGCTAATTCACCCCTCCACTTT.

The chain has TRBV5-1 and TRBJ1-6; weak D call: TRBD1 (6 bases). The CDR3 has 15 amino acids. Germline V CDR1 and CDR2: SGHRS, YFSETQ. Deletions cut 3 bases from V and 7 bases from J, with 14 bases between. The CDR3 sequence: CASSSRGPLNSPLHF. The CDR3 bases are TGCGCCAGCAGCTCCAGGGGACCCCTAAATTCACCCCTCCACTTT.

This chain joins TRBV6-6 and TRBJ2-3; maybe TRBD2 (5 bases). V was cut by 5 bases and J by 4 bases, with 22 bases left in between. CDR1 and CDR2 from the germline V gene are MNHNY and SVGAGI (reference sequence). The CDR3 extends over 17 amino acids. This chain's CDR3 is CASSPLPPSRGADTQYF. CDR3 DNA: TGTGCCAGCAGTCCCCTTCCGCCTAGCCGAGGTGCAGATACGCAGTATTTT.

J is TRBJ1-5 and V is TRBV28, with 7 bases that match TRBD1. The J segment lost 5 bases and the V segment lost 6 bases, leaving 13 bases of the junction unmatched. Germline V gene data show CDR1 as MDHEN and CDR2 as SYDVKM. The CDR3 loop spans 16 amino acids. The DNA of the CDR3 is TGTGCCAGCAGAACCCCATCCGACAGGGCGGATCAGCCCCAGCATTTT. It translates to CASRTPSDRADQPQHF.

The chain recombines TRBV2 with TRBJ2-1, with a weak D call TRBD2 (6 bases). The CDR3 loop spans 14 amino acids. Germline assignment: CDR1 SNHLY and CDR2 FYNNEI. V dropped 4 bases and J dropped 7 bases, with 14 bases sitting between them. The CDR3: CASSGLVAANEQFF. CDR3 nucleotides: TGTGCCAGCAGTGGGTTAGTAGCGGCGAATGAGCAGTTCTTC.

This clone was counted once. V and J are TRBV28 and TRBJ2-2, with 9 bases identical to TRBD1. This CDR3 is built from 14 residues. The trim removed 6 bases at V and 8 bases at J, leaving 7 bases unmatched. Germline-derived CDR1 and CDR2 are MDHEN and SYDVKM. CDR3 in amino acids: CASRTGTGSGELFF. CDR3 bases: TGTGCCAGCAGAACCGGGACAGGGTCGGGGGAGCTGTTTTTT.